This T cell receptor (beta chain) was identified during a study of beta chain features in type 1 diabetes (dated by TCRdb to 2016 to 2018). Study-wide context: No differences in mean age, gender distribution, total cell number or subset yield were found between patients and healthy donors. A total of just under 110,000,000 sorted cells were examined across all samples, and RNA yield correlated strongly with the number of cells per subset. The study compared the TCRB repertoires of sorted circulating CD4+ T cell subsets in recently diagnosed type 1 diabetes patients with those in matched healthy donors. Regulatory and stem cell-like memory subsets were obtained from only 8 patients and roughly 8 healthy donors, while naive and central memory subsets were obtained from all 30 or so donors. What the study reported, not specific to this receptor: At VDJ recombination sites, patients with type 1 diabetes made fewer insertions and deleted more nucleotides, a pattern implying thymic rearrangement abnormalities. Because small numbers of individuals were included in the HLA sub-analyses, any influence of HLA type on TCRB rearrangement was left unresolved. Type 1 diabetes patients showed a moderate but significant shortening of TCRB CDR3 length in all four CD4+ subsets. Sequencing cDNA rather than genomic DNA could over-represent highly expressing activated cells, although activation and CD3 levels did not differ between groups. The naive, central memory and regulatory TCRB repertoires appeared to resemble one another more closely among patients than among healthy donors. Shorter templates might have been favored by PCR, but patient and control samples were amplified and corrected together, so both groups would have been affected equally by any skew.

With respect to this clone: The specificity of this receptor is unknown. No qualities accompany the bases; no much larger clone lies one base away.

A single peripheral blood draw of about 120 mL on average was collected from each donor into heparinised tubes. Using a panel that included CD45RO, CCR7, CD25, CD127, CD95 and CD27, naive, central memory, regulatory and stem cell-like memory CD4+ T cells were sorted on a BD FACSAria II. A purity above 95% was achieved for all sorted populations. PBMCs were isolated right away by Lymphoprep density gradient centrifugation and were stained directly, without culture. To minimize batch effects, samples were stained and sorted in pairs, one healthy donor with one patient per experiment. The trim is 4 bases for V and 1 base for J, with a gap of 13 bases between the germline ends. CDR1 is given as SGHTA and CDR2 as FQGNSA, both from the germline V gene. The CDR3 goes from the cysteine to the phenylalanine over 15 residues. The DNA shown is the 45-base CDR3, in frame from base 1. The entire amount of isolated RNA was reverse transcribed using the High Capacity cDNA Reverse Transcription Kit, so the sequenced TCRB transcripts were expressed ones. Naive, central memory and regulatory T cell samples underwent deep immunoSEQ sequencing, averaging around 4 million total reads per sample. After sorted cells were lysed in RLT buffer, RNA was extracted with DNase-treated RNeasy Micro or Mini kits, with the choice depending on cell number. To prevent cross-contamination, each cell subset was processed individually, whereas patient and healthy donor samples were processed jointly. The immunoSEQ multiplex PCR was used to amplify TCRB sequences from cDNA, yielding 87-bp fragments that span the CDR3 region. Sequencing of the amplicons was done on the Illumina HiSeq platform. Per the original workflow: PCR bias was computationally corrected using synthetic template baselines, reads within Hamming distance 2 were collapsed, and singletons that could not be merged were discarded. Reads were aligned against IMGT so that V, D and J genes, CDR3 length and insertions or deletions at six rearrangement sites could be assigned. Within each subset, clonotype counts were normalized to the number of sorted cells before true diversity and Gini coefficients were calculated with the tcR R package. The overlap coefficient, calculated on TCRB nucleotide sequences, was used to quantify repertoire sharing. Out-of-frame TCRB sequences from naive cells were analyzed as a proxy for the pre-selection repertoire. Entries here come from immuneACCESS through TCRdb and include only in-frame sequences with V and J called. Some clones fail to appear in such tables; in the studies checked, an unresolved V gene covers under half of the shortfall, and the cause of the remainder is unknown. That table is the source of V, J and clone size, and D and trimming were worked out from the DNA. For this sample the table gives some 900,000 clones, of which roughly 16% were detected only once. The ten largest make up 0.023% of the sample.

The rearrangement combines TRBV7-2 with TRBJ1-2, and TRBD1 may be the D gene, going by 6 matching bases. The receptor comes from a woman younger than 35 in good health. Sequenced material: naive CD4+ T cells from blood. The cell subset or site label, read with the paper, signifies: true naive CD4+ T cells. The bases are TGTGCCAGCAGCTCCCCAGGGGCCCTTAACTATGGCTACACCTTC. The resulting protein is CASSSPGALNYGYTF.